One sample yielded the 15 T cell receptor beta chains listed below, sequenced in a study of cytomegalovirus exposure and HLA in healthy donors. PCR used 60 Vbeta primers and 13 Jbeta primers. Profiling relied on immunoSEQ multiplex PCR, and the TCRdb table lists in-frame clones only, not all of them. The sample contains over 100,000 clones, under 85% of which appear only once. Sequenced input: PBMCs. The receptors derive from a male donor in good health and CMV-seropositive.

The CDR3 DNA sequence: TGTGCCAGTAACCAAGGACTAGGCACCTCCTACGAGCAGTACTTC. Its protein product is CASNQGLGTSYEQYF. V is TRBV19 and J is TRBJ2-7; 7 positions agree with TRBD2. The CDR3 is 15 residues long. Germline loops: CDR1 LNHDA, CDR2 SQIVND (reference sequence). V shed 7 bases, J shed 0 bases, and the junction held 9 bases outside the gene matches.

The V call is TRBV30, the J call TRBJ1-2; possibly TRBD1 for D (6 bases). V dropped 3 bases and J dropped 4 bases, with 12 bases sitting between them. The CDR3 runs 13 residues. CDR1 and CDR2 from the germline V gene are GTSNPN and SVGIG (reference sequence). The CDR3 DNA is TGTGCCTGGAGCGTTCCAGGGGCCTATGGCTACACCTTC. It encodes CAWSVPGAYGYTF.

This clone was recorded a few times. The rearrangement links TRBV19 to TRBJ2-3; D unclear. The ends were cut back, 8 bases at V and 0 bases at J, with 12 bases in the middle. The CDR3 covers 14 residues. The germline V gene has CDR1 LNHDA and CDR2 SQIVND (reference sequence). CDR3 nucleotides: TGTGCCAGTCGGGTAGTTTCTAGCACAGATACGCAGTATTTT. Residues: CASRVVSSTDTQYF.

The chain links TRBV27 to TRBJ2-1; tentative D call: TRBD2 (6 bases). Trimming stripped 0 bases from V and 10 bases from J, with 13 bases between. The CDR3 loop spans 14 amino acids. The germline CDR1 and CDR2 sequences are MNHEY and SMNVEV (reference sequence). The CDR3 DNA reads TGTGCCAGCAGTTTATCGGTCCCTAGCGACGAGCAGTTCTTC. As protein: CASSLSVPSDEQFF.

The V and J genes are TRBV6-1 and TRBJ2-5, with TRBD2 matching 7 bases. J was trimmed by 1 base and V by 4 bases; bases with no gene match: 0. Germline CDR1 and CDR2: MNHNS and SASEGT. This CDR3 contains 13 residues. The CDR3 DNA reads TGTGCCAGCAGTGGGACTAGCCAAGAGACCCAGTACTTC. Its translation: CASSGTSQETQYF.

In nucleotides, the CDR3 is TGTGCCAGCAGTTGGGCGGGACAGGGGGCCTACGAGCAGTACTTC. This sequence encodes CASSWAGQGAYEQYF. The chain carries TRBV27 and TRBJ2-5, with 11 bases fitting TRBD1. The assigned J gene may be wrong: the sequence end matches TRBJ2-7 better. CDR3 length equals 15 residues. The V gene's germline CDR1 is MNHEY and CDR2 SMNVEV (reference sequence).

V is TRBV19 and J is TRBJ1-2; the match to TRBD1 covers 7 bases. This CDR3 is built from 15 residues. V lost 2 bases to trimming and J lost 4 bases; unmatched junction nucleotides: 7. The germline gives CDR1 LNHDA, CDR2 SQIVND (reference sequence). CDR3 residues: CASSILTGYFYGYTF. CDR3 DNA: TGTGCCAGTAGTATACTGACAGGGTACTTCTATGGCTACACCTTC.

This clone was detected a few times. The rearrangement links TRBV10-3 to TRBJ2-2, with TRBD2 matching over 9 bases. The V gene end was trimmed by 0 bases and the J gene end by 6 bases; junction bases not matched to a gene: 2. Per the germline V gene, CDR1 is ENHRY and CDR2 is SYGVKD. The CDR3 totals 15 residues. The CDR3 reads CAISESREGPGELFF. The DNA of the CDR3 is TGTGCCATCAGTGAGTCGCGGGAGGGCCCCGGGGAGCTGTTTTTT.

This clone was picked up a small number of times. The CDR3 is CASSSPDTSGGGNEQFF. The CDR3 DNA follows: TGCGCCAGCAGCTCCCCAGATACTAGCGGGGGGGGCAATGAGCAGTTCTTC. This chain links TRBV5-1 with TRBJ2-1, with 13 bases aligning to TRBD2. CDR1 and CDR2 from the germline V gene are SGHRS and YFSETQ. V lost 3 bases, J lost 6 bases, and 9 bases stayed unmatched. The CDR3 totals 17 residues. Using reference TRBV5-1 and TRBJ2-1 for the parts outside the CDR3, the full variable domain is KAGVTQTPRYLIKTRGQQVTLSCSPISGHRSVSWYQQTPGQGLQFLFEYFSETQRNKGNFPGRFSGRQFSNSRSEMNVSTLELGDSALYLCASSSPDTSGGGNEQFFGPGTRLTVL.

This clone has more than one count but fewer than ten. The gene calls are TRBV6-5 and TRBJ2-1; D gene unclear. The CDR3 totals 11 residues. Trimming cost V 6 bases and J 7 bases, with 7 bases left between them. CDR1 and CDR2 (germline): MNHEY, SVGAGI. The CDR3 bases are TGTGCCAGCAGAAAACAGAATGAGCAGTTCTTC. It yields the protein CASRKQNEQFF.

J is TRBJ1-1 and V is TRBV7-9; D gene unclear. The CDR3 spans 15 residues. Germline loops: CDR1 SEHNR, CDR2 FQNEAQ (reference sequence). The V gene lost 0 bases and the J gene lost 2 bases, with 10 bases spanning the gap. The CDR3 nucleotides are TGTGCCAGCAGCTTAGCACTAATGGGTAACACTGAAGCTTTCTTT. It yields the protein CASSLALMGNTEAFF.

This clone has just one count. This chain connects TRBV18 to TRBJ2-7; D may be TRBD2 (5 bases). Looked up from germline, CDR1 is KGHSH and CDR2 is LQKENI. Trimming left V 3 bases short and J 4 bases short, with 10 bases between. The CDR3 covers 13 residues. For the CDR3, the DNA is TGTGCCAGCTCACCCACGGGGATATACGAGCAGTACTTC. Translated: CASSPTGIYEQYF.

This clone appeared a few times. This chain's CDR3 is CAWSVRGKTEAFF. The CDR3 DNA reads TGTGCCTGGAGTGTACGGGGGAAGACTGAAGCTTTCTTT. V gene TRBV30 combines with J gene TRBJ1-1; maybe TRBD1 (5 bases). This CDR3 comprises 13 residues. V lost 0 bases, J lost 5 bases, and 10 bases lay in between. In germline, CDR1 is GTSNPN, CDR2 SVGIG (reference sequence).

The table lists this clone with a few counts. The CDR3 DNA reads as TGTGCCAGCAGCCAAGATGGGCAAATCTACGAGCAGTACTTC. This sequence encodes CASSQDGQIYEQYF. This chain connects TRBV14 to TRBJ2-7; D gene ambiguous. The CDR3 runs to 14 residues. The V end lost 0 bases, the J end lost 3 bases, and 9 bases lay between the germline ends. From germline, CDR1 is SGHDN and CDR2 FVKESK. The full variable domain, completed using reference TRBV14 and TRBJ2-7, is EAGVTQFPSHSVIEKGQTVTLRCDPISGHDNLYWYRRVMGKEIKFLLHFVKESKQDESGMPNNRFLAERTGGTYSTLKVQPAELEDSGVYFCASSQDGQIYEQYFGPGTRLTVT.

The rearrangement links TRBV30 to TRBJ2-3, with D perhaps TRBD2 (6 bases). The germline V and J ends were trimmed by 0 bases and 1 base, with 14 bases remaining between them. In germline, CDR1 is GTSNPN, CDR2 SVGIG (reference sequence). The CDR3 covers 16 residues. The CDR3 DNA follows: TGTGCCTGGAGTGTACTTGTGGGGGGAGGCACAGATACGCAGTATTTT. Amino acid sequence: CAWSVLVGGGTDTQYF.